The following is a T cell receptor beta chain sequence with its context. Its antigen remains unidentified. Base qualities are not recorded, but no much larger clone differs from it by a single base. Libraries were built with RT-PCR. Sequencing was performed on an Illumina HiSeq 2500. The public sequencing data were trimmed at Q25 with fastp and processed into clonotypes with MiXCR by TCRdb, which kept only in-frame beta chains. Entries are consolidated by CDR3 protein sequence, retaining the most common genes and DNA. This sample gives more than 550,000 distinct CDR3 sequences in total; around 10% of them show up just once. The ten biggest clones cover about 10% of the sample. The sample is drawn from a study of response to subunit inactivated influenza vaccine (dated by TCRdb to 2016 to 2019). Background on the whole study: Deep quantitative profiling of the T cell receptor repertoire was used in the study to follow responses to a trivalent subunit inactivated influenza vaccine.

Paper-wide results and their limitations: The authors proposed that each seasonal influenza vaccination may bring in only a limited number of new T cells.

Trimming leaves V shorter by 3 bases and J shorter by 0 bases, with the junction holding 18 bases beyond the gene matches. The CDR3, from cysteine to phenylalanine, totals 20 residues. Only CDR3 DNA remains: 60 bases, in frame from the first base. Looking up the germline V gene yields CDR1 SNHLY and CDR2 FYNNEI. These data also formed part of another study, on T cells expressing NK-cell markers. According to the second study: The TCR beta cDNA libraries were made using 5'RACE template switching, a step that added both a universal primer site and unique molecular identifiers. In sorted CD3+CD56+NKG2C+, CD3+CD56+NKG2C- and CD3+CD56-NKG2C+ T-cell subsets from about eight donors, TCR beta-chain repertoires were profiled. Among the eight sequenced donors, seven were HCMV-seropositive and one was HCMV-seronegative. To restrict sorting to alphabetaTCR-expressing T cells, an anti-gammadeltaTCR antibody was added in several experiments. For roughly six donors, the dominant CD3+CD56+NKG2C+ clonotypes were among the top 10 CD8+ clonotypes and accounted for about 1.0-7.0% of CD8+ T cells. Those dominant clonotypes were again the most abundant among CD3+CD56-NKG2C+ cells in a handful of donors, at about 25-60.1%. Whether the expanded NKG2C-expressing T cell clones were specific for HCMV antigens remained unclear. All eight donors whose samples were sequenced were randomly selected healthy volunteers, three of them men and five women. HCMV serostatus was determined by detecting HCMV-specific IgG in serum with a commercial ELISA kit. Peripheral blood mononuclear cells were isolated from blood by Ficoll density gradient centrifugation. Bulk peripheral blood T-cell repertoires were additionally sequenced from unsorted PBMC for about six donors. Priming for cDNA synthesis came from the TCR beta constant segment, and two successive PCR amplification steps followed. Sequencing of the libraries produced 2 x 150 bp reads on Illumina HiSeq 2000/2500, MiSeq or NextSeq. MIGEC handled demultiplexing of the reads and grouping by UMI, while MiTCR was used to assemble and quantify clonotypes. To exclude erroneous sequences, any TCR cDNA sequence not supported by at least two reads was discarded. The tcR package was used for downstream repertoire analysis, with clonotypes matched between fractions based on CDR3 nucleotide sequence plus V segment. VDJmatch was used to annotate antigen specificity against VDJdb, with one amino acid substitution in CDR3 permitted.

Recombination connected TRBV2 to TRBJ2-3; a stretch of 7 junction bases matches TRBD2. The sample in question was PBMCs from blood, obtained on the day of vaccination. The receptor was isolated from a man in his fifties or sixties who received an inactivated influenza vaccine. Donor details come from another sample of the same person, matched by shared clones. The CDR3 protein is CASSDGGLAEKYPSTDTQYF. The sequenced DNA is TGTGCCAGCAGTGACGGTGGGCTAGCGGAAAAATATCCTAGCACAGATACGCAGTATTTT. Here the CDR3 is joined to the reference TRBV2 and TRBJ2-3 genes, and the full variable domain is: EPEVTQTPSHQVTQMGQEVILRCVPISNHLYFYWYRQILGQKVEFLVSFYNNEISEKSEIFDDQFSVERPDGSNFTLKIRSTKLEDSAMYFCASSDGGLAEKYPSTDTQYFGPGTRLTVL.